The 17 T cell receptor beta chains presented below share a single source sample, sequenced in a study of shared clonotypes between healthy human individuals. CD45RO negativity and positive selection for CCR7 defined naive CD8 cells, a population that excluded terminally differentiated effector memory CD45RA+ cells. Here immunoSEQ multiplex PCR was the method, and the copy in TCRdb shows in-frame clones only, minus some. In the table there are nearly 600,000 clones, roughly 95% of which are singletons. The sample comprised naive CD8+ T cells sorted from blood. The receptors originated from a woman aged 30 to 39 in good health.

For the CDR3, the DNA is TGTGCCAGCAGTTTAATAGGCGGGAGGGCGGGCGAGCAGTACTTC. It translates to CASSLIGGRAGEQYF. This chain links TRBV28 with TRBJ2-5, with 9 bases that match TRBD2. Matching the DNA end better, TRBJ2-7 makes the J call doubtful. CDR1 is MDHEN, CDR2 SYDVKM, per germline. This CDR3 has 15 residues.

This chain joins TRBV2 and TRBJ2-5; TRBD1 might be the D (6 bases). The J call may be wrong; the DNA end is better matched by TRBJ2-7. The CDR3 covers 15 residues. Germline assignment: CDR1 SNHLY and CDR2 FYNNEI. In nucleotides, the CDR3 is TGTGCCAGCAGTGAAGCGCCCGCCAGGGGCTACGAGCAGTACTTC. This encodes CASSEAPARGYEQYF.

The CDR3 DNA follows: TGTGCCAGCAGCGGAGTTAGTGAGCAGTTCTTC. Encoded protein: CASSGVSEQFF. The V call is TRBV5-4, the J call TRBJ2-1, with unresolved D. From germline, CDR1 is SGHNT and CDR2 YYREEE (reference sequence). V lost 4 bases and J 9 bases, leaving 8 bases between the germline ends. CDR3 length: 11 residues.

This clone was recorded only once. The V and J genes are TRBV9 and TRBJ2-1; D is undetermined. CDR1 and CDR2 (germline): SGDLS, YYNGEE. The CDR3 length is 15 residues. V shed 0 bases and J shed 2 bases, with 9 bases lying between them. CDR3 in DNA: TGTGCCAGCAGCGTAGGAGGCTATCCCTACAATGAGCAGTTCTTC. Protein product: CASSVGGYPYNEQFF.

The V call is TRBV27, the J call TRBJ2-4; TRBD2 agrees at 12 bases. This CDR3 is 15 amino acids long. Germline trimming cut 5 bases from V and 5 bases from J; bases unmatched to any gene: 4. Germline loops: CDR1 MNHEY, CDR2 SMNVEV (reference sequence). In DNA form, the CDR3 reads TGTGCCAGCAGTCAAACTAGCGGGAGGCAAAACATTCAGTACTTC. It encodes CASSQTSGRQNIQYF.

The chain combines TRBV15 with TRBJ1-5; 8 bases match TRBD1. There are 14 residues in the CDR3. Germline assignment: CDR1 LNHNV and CDR2 YYDKDF (reference sequence). V dropped 3 bases and J dropped 7; count of bases not matched to a gene: 5. This chain's CDR3 is CATSRDRAGQPQHF. The CDR3 bases are TGTGCCACCAGCAGGGACAGGGCAGGGCAGCCCCAGCATTTT.

V and J are TRBV29-1 and TRBJ2-6; D perhaps matches TRBD2 (5 bases). The V and J ends lost 3 bases and 2 bases respectively, with 8 bases between them. Germline lookup yields CDR1 SQVTM and CDR2 ANQGSEA. The CDR3 spans 14 residues. CDR3 in amino acids: CSVDSGTGANVLTF. The DNA for the CDR3 is TGCAGCGTTGACAGCGGCACTGGGGCCAACGTCCTGACTTTC.

This chain uses TRBV11-2 with TRBJ2-3; TRBD2 aligns across 12 bases. Germline V gives CDR1 SGHAT, CDR2 FQNNGV. The CDR3 spans 18 residues. V lost 1 base, J lost 3 bases, and 8 bases stayed unmatched. The CDR3: CASSLGFGLAGRTDTQYF. In DNA form, the CDR3 reads TGTGCCAGCAGCTTAGGTTTTGGACTAGCGGGACGGACAGATACGCAGTATTTT.

This clone was observed once. The chain couples TRBV30 to TRBJ1-4, with TRBD1 matching 10 bases. The CDR3 covers 17 residues. Germline CDR1 reads GTSNPN; CDR2 reads SVGIG (reference sequence). V trimming: 5 bases; J trimming: 2 bases; junction bases outside the gene matches: 11. The CDR3, as DNA: TGTGCCTGGGGGCCCCTCGGACAGGGGGGCACTAATGAAAAACTGTTTTTT. It encodes CAWGPLGQGGTNEKLFF.

This rearrangement joins TRBV11-2 to TRBJ2-6, with D unresolved. The V end was cut by 3 bases, the J end by 0 bases, with 15 bases between. The CDR3 is 18 residues long. Germline assignment: CDR1 SGHAT and CDR2 FQNNGV. CDR3 in amino acids: CASSFEVSLFSGANVLTF. CDR3 nucleotide sequence: TGTGCCAGCAGCTTTGAAGTCAGTCTATTCTCTGGGGCCAACGTCCTGACTTTC.

This clone is a singleton in its sample. This sample also contains other DNA sequences that code for the same CDR3. The chain combines TRBV2 with TRBJ2-7, with 9 bases matching TRBD1. Per germline, CDR1 SNHLY and CDR2 FYNNEI. After removal of 5 bases from V and 4 bases from J, the junction contained 6 bases not matched to a gene. The CDR3 runs 14 residues. Here the CDR3 DNA reads TGTGCCAGCAGTAACCGGGACAGGGTGTACGAGCAGTACTTC. Translating gives CASSNRDRVYEQYF.

This clone appeared once. The chain combines TRBV27 with TRBJ2-7; D gene ambiguous. CDR1 and CDR2 from the germline V gene are MNHEY and SMNVEV (reference sequence). The CDR3 totals 15 residues. Trimming removed 1 base at V and 0 bases at J, with 10 bases between. The CDR3 protein is CASSLLHASSYEQYF. The DNA of the CDR3 is TGTGCCAGCAGTTTATTGCACGCGAGCTCCTACGAGCAGTACTTC.

This chain uses TRBV2 with TRBJ1-2, with D tentatively TRBD1 (6 bases). CDR1 and CDR2 from the germline V gene are SNHLY and FYNNEI. This CDR3 comprises 16 residues. Deletions cut 4 bases from V and 1 base from J, with 16 bases between. CDR3 sequence (DNA): TGTGCCAGCAGTGTTCCAAAATCAGGGGATAACTATGGCTACACCTTC. Translated: CASSVPKSGDNYGYTF.

This clone was recorded a few times. The same CDR3 arises from other DNA sequences in this sample as well. The chain employs TRBV7-9 and TRBJ1-1; possible D gene TRBD1, 5 bases. This CDR3 has 15 residues. Trimming shortened V by 0 bases and J by 0 bases, and 8 bases separated the two germline ends. Germline assignment: CDR1 SEHNR and CDR2 FQNEAQ (reference sequence). CDR3 nucleotide sequence: TGTGCCAGCAGCTTAGCGCAGGGTATGAACACTGAAGCTTTCTTT. Its protein product is CASSLAQGMNTEAFF.

This rearrangement joins TRBV6-5 to TRBJ2-7; 7 bases are shared with TRBD1. After removal of 0 bases from V and 6 bases from J, the junction contained 5 bases not matched to a gene. The CDR3 has 14 amino acids. Per germline, CDR1 MNHEY and CDR2 SVGAGI. CDR3 sequence (DNA): TGTGCCAGCAGTTACTCCCGGACAGGCTGCGAGCAGTACTTC. Protein sequence: CASSYSRTGCEQYF.

The CDR3, as DNA: TGCGCCAGCAGCCCCAGACTAGCCGTCGAGCAGTACTTC. Encoded protein: CASSPRLAVEQYF. The V and J genes are TRBV4-1 and TRBJ2-7; 7 bases agree with TRBD2. This CDR3 has 13 residues. With V trimmed by 4 bases and J by 6 bases, 6 bases remained unmatched. In germline, CDR1 is MGHRA, CDR2 YSYEKL.

V is TRBV19 and J is TRBJ2-5, with D perhaps TRBD2 (5 bases). The better agreement between TRBJ2-7 and the DNA end casts doubt on the J call. Germline V gene sequence: CDR1 LNHDA, CDR2 SQIVND (reference sequence). This CDR3 is built from 13 residues. This CDR3 is CASSIDLEDEQYF. The CDR3 nucleotides are TGTGCCAGTAGTATAGACCTGGAGGACGAGCAGTACTTC.